The 30 T cell receptor beta chains listed next were all sequenced from one sample in a study of T cell responses to AZD1222 COVID-19 vaccine. Generated by immunoSEQ multiplex PCR, the TCRdb table keeps only in-frame clones and is missing some. The sample consists of some 120,000 clones, about 88% of them appearing once. The specimen was peripheral blood, collected on day 0 of MenACWY control vaccination. Source of these receptors: an adult in good health.

V usage is TRBV10-2 and J usage is TRBJ2-5, with unresolved D. CDR1 and CDR2 from the germline V gene are WSHSY and SAAADI. The CDR3 has 11 amino acids. V was clipped by 2 bases and J by 4 bases, with 2 bases between them. The DNA for the CDR3 is TGCGCCAGCAGTGAGGTAGAGACCCAGTACTTC. This gives the protein CASSEVETQYF.

The chain combines TRBV7-9 with TRBJ2-7; 9 nucleotides agree with TRBD1. Per the germline V gene, CDR1 is SEHNR and CDR2 is FQNEAQ (reference sequence). The V and J ends lost 2 bases and 2 bases, in that order; junction bases with no gene match: 4. This CDR3 is built from 15 residues. CDR3 amino acids: CASSLRGQGTYEQYF. The CDR3 DNA reads as TGTGCCAGCAGCTTAAGGGGACAGGGAACCTACGAGCAGTACTTC.

V and J are TRBV30 and TRBJ1-6; 7 nucleotides line up with TRBD1. CDR1 and CDR2 from the germline V gene are GTSNPN and SVGIG (reference sequence). The CDR3 contains 16 residues. V gave up 4 bases and J gave up 7 bases; unmatched junction bases: 13. The CDR3 DNA follows: TGTGCCTGGATCCCTTCAGGCAGGGGGGAAAATTCACCCCTCCACTTT. Protein sequence: CAWIPSGRGENSPLHF.

J is TRBJ1-5 and V is TRBV11-2; D may be TRBD1 (5 bases). Trimming shortened V by 0 bases and J by 4 bases, and 10 bases separated the two germline ends. CDR1 is SGHAT and CDR2 is FQNNGV in the germline V gene. This CDR3 is 15 amino acids long. The CDR3 loop is CASSLEWTSNQPQHF. The CDR3 bases are TGTGCCAGCAGCTTAGAGTGGACATCAAATCAGCCCCAGCATTTT.

V gene TRBV30 combines with J gene TRBJ2-7, with D perhaps matching TRBD1 (5 bases). V shed 0 bases and J shed 3 bases, with 12 bases lying between them. The germline V gene has CDR1 GTSNPN and CDR2 SVGIG (reference sequence). This CDR3 is 14 amino acids long. Here the CDR3 reads CAWSVLGAVYEQYF. As DNA, the CDR3 is TGTGCCTGGAGTGTACTTGGGGCAGTCTACGAGCAGTACTTC.

The chain recombines TRBV9 with TRBJ2-7, with 13 bases identical to TRBD2. The V gene end was trimmed by 2 bases and the J gene end by 9 bases; junction bases not matched to a gene: 2. The CDR3 has 13 residues. In germline, CDR1 is SGDLS, CDR2 YYNGEE. The CDR3: CASSVGLAGRQYF. CDR3 sequence (DNA): TGTGCCAGCAGCGTGGGACTAGCGGGAAGGCAGTACTTC.

V usage is TRBV6-5 and J usage is TRBJ2-1; D is possibly TRBD1 (6 bases). The V end was cut by 4 bases, the J end by 8 bases, with 18 bases between. CDR3 length equals 15 residues. The germline V gene encodes CDR1 MNHEY and CDR2 SVGAGI. This chain's CDR3 is CASSSVQGTHYEQFF. The CDR3 DNA reads TGTGCCAGCAGTTCCGTTCAGGGGACCCATTATGAGCAGTTCTTC.

The CDR3 here is CASSSLASSNSEQFF. Here the CDR3 DNA reads TGTGCCAGCAGTTCACTAGCGTCCTCCAATAGTGAGCAGTTCTTC. The rearrangement uses TRBV11-3 and TRBJ2-1; 7 bases line up with TRBD2. This CDR3 spans 15 amino acids. The germline gives CDR1 SGHNT, CDR2 YENEEA. Trimming removed 6 bases from V and 9 bases from J; junction bases left unmatched: 14.

CDR3 nucleotides: TGTGCCAGCAGCTTTCGAGTCTACGAGCAGTACTTC. Translating it yields CASSFRVYEQYF. The chain joins TRBV5-8 to TRBJ2-7; no clear D. The CDR3 spans 12 residues. Deletions cut 2 bases from V and 3 bases from J, with 6 bases between. CDR1 is SGHTS and CDR2 is YDEGEE in the germline V gene.

The chain recombines TRBV3-1 (or the pseudogene TRBV3-2) with TRBJ2-7; D not resolved. The CDR3 is made up of 11 amino acids. CDR1 and CDR2 (germline): LGHDT, YNNKEL (reference sequence). The germline V and J ends were trimmed by 7 bases and 4 bases, with 8 bases remaining between them. The CDR3 bases are TGTGCCAGCAACTTCGGATACGAGCAGTACTTC. It is translated as CASNFGYEQYF.

The chain has TRBV28 and TRBJ1-4; 10 bases agree with TRBD1. CDR1 is MDHEN and CDR2 is SYDVKM in the germline V gene. V lost 3 bases to trimming and J lost 4 bases; unmatched junction nucleotides: 26. This CDR3 contains 23 residues. The CDR3 region has the DNA TGTGCCAGCAGTTTGTGGGCTTTAACTCGACAGGGGGCGCAGGAGAAGGGTAATGAAAAACTGTTTTTT. Protein product: CASSLWALTRQGAQEKGNEKLFF.

The chain links TRBV4-1 to TRBJ1-2; D gene unclear. V lost 1 base, J lost 2 bases, and 11 bases lay in between. This CDR3 spans 15 amino acids. In germline, CDR1 is MGHRA, CDR2 YSYEKL. CDR3 DNA: TGCGCCAGCAGCCAAGGAAGCCGCGAGAACTATGGCTACACCTTC. Translation gives CASSQGSRENYGYTF.

The CDR3 spells CASSPGGPGNQPQHF. The CDR3 DNA is TGTGCCAGCAGCCCCGGGGGACCGGGCAATCAGCCCCAGCATTTT. The chain joins TRBV13 to TRBJ1-5, with D possibly being TRBD1 (5 bases). The V gene's germline CDR1 is PRHDT and CDR2 FYEKMQ (reference sequence). Between the trimmed V and J ends, which lost 5 bases and 2 bases, there was a span of 13 bases. CDR3 length equals 15 residues.

The chain carries TRBV30 and TRBJ2-7; 7 bases match TRBD2. Germline loops: CDR1 GTSNPN, CDR2 SVGIG (reference sequence). J gave up 5 bases and V 5 bases, and 12 bases lay outside the gene matches. The CDR3 is 14 amino acids. In DNA form, the CDR3 reads TGTGCCTGGGCCCTTAGCGGGTCCCCTGACGAGCAGTACTTC. It encodes CAWALSGSPDEQYF.

This clone appeared once. V is TRBV28 and J is TRBJ1-2; D gene unclear. Per germline, CDR1 MDHEN and CDR2 SYDVKM. CDR3 length equals 15 residues. Between the trimmed V and J ends, which lost 7 bases and 5 bases, there was a span of 20 bases. The CDR3: CASTPRERRPYGYTF. The DNA for the CDR3 is TGTGCCAGCACGCCTAGGGAGAGGAGACCTTATGGCTACACCTTC.

Of note for this clone: This sample also contains other DNA sequences that code for the same CDR3. The chain links TRBV12-3 or TRBV12-4 to TRBJ2-7; D possibly corresponds to TRBD1 (5 bases). V was trimmed by 5 bases and J by 6 bases, leaving 11 bases between them. This CDR3 spans 12 amino acids. The DNA of the CDR3 is TGTGCCAGCAGTCCCCAGGGAAGCGAGCAGTACTTC. It specifies CASSPQGSEQYF.

The rearrangement joins TRBV30 to TRBJ2-5, with D perhaps TRBD1 or TRBD2 (6 bases each). The CDR3 has 14 amino acids. The germline V gene encodes CDR1 GTSNPN and CDR2 SVGIG (reference sequence). The V and J ends lost 0 bases and 6 bases respectively, with 14 bases between them. The CDR3: CAWSVIGGKKTQYF. CDR3 in DNA: TGTGCCTGGAGTGTAATAGGGGGGAAGAAGACCCAGTACTTC.

This sequence joins TRBV5-1 and TRBJ2-7; 10 positions match TRBD2. The V gene end was trimmed by 3 bases and the J gene end by 7 bases; junction bases not matched to a gene: 10. From germline, CDR1 is SGHRS and CDR2 YFSETQ. The CDR3 sequence is 15 residues long. The CDR3 loop is CASSSTSSGRGEQYF. For the CDR3, the DNA is TGCGCCAGCAGCTCTACCTCCAGCGGGAGGGGGGAGCAGTACTTC.

This chain uses TRBV6-5 with TRBJ1-1; D is perhaps TRBD1 (6 bases). Germline loops: CDR1 MNHEY, CDR2 SVGAGI. There are 14 residues in the CDR3. Trimming left V 4 bases short and J 4 bases short, with 13 bases between. The DNA for the CDR3 is TGTGCCAGCAGTTTCACAAGGGGGGGCACTGAAGCTTTCTTT. Translation: CASSFTRGGTEAFF.

This rearrangement joins TRBV28 to TRBJ2-4, with D uncertain. Trimming removed 8 bases at V and 4 bases at J, with 21 bases between. CDR1 is MDHEN, CDR2 SYDVKM, per germline. The CDR3 spans 16 residues. This chain's CDR3 is CASHSHMAGGKNIQYF. In DNA, the CDR3 is TGTGCCAGCCATTCCCACATGGCAGGCGGAAAAAACATTCAGTACTTC.

This chain uses TRBV7-9 with TRBJ2-2; D may be TRBD2 (6 bases). CDR1 SEHNR and CDR2 FQNEAQ come from the germline V gene (reference sequence). The germline V and J ends were trimmed by 3 bases and 6 bases, with 11 bases remaining between them. This CDR3 has 14 residues. The CDR3 nucleotides are TGTGCCAGCAGCTTGGGGGGAGTTCCCGGGGAGCTGTTTTTT. It encodes CASSLGGVPGELFF.

This chain connects TRBV6-1 to TRBJ1-5, with D unclear. Looked up from germline, CDR1 is MNHNS and CDR2 is SASEGT. The CDR3 length is 14 residues. The germline V and J ends were trimmed by 3 bases and 3 bases, with 9 bases remaining between them. The CDR3 region is CASSDSGYNQPQHF. DNA of the CDR3: TGTGCCAGCAGTGACAGCGGTTACAATCAGCCCCAGCATTTT.

This chain uses TRBV30 with TRBJ2-7; TRBD2 matches at 13 bases. The V and J ends lost 3 bases and 7 bases, in that order; junction bases with no gene match: 6. Looked up from germline, CDR1 is GTSNPN and CDR2 is SVGIG (reference sequence). The CDR3 consists of 14 residues. In nucleotides, the CDR3 is TGTGCCTGGAGAAGGACTAGCGGGAGTGGAGAGCAGTACTTC. This translates into CAWRRTSGSGEQYF.

The chain recombines TRBV4-1 with TRBJ1-2; TRBD1 matches at 9 bases. The CDR3 is made up of 15 amino acids. V shed 3 bases, J shed 2 bases, and the junction held 4 bases outside the gene matches. CDR1 is MGHRA and CDR2 is YSYEKL in the germline V gene. The CDR3 region is CASSHPGQGNYGYTF. The CDR3 region has the DNA TGCGCCAGCAGCCATCCGGGACAGGGCAACTATGGCTACACCTTC.

This chain connects TRBV27 to TRBJ2-1; 7 bases agree with TRBD2. V was clipped by 3 bases and J by 5 bases; unmatched bases: 10. This CDR3 has 16 residues. Germline CDR1 reads MNHEY; CDR2 reads SMNVEV (reference sequence). DNA for the CDR3: TGTGCCAGCAGTTTCGGCGGGAGTACAAATAACAATGAGCAGTTCTTC. This codes for CASSFGGSTNNNEQFF.

This chain connects TRBV27 to TRBJ1-4, with D possibly matching TRBD1 (6 bases). The CDR3 sequence is 13 residues long. V was pared by 5 bases and J by 10 bases, with 14 bases between. The germline gives CDR1 MNHEY, CDR2 SMNVEV (reference sequence). The DNA of the CDR3 is TGTGCCAGCAGTACCCGGGGGGCCGGAAAACTGTTTTTT. It specifies CASSTRGAGKLFF.

V gene TRBV11-2 combines with J gene TRBJ2-7; tentatively, D is TRBD1 or TRBD2 (5 bases each). The V gene lost 7 bases and the J gene lost 2 bases, with 18 bases spanning the gap. The CDR3 is 15 residues long. CDR1 and CDR2 (germline): SGHAT, FQNNGV. CDR3 region: CASNPGPSGTYEQYF. The CDR3 nucleotides read TGTGCCAGCAACCCGGGACCGAGTGGCACCTACGAGCAGTACTTC.

The chain carries TRBV7-2 and TRBJ2-5; tentatively, D is TRBD2 (7 bases). There are 14 residues in the CDR3. V was trimmed by 1 base and J by 9 bases, leaving 15 bases between them. Per the germline V gene, CDR1 is SGHTA and CDR2 is FQGNSA. CDR3 amino acids: CASSLVRGAEPQYF. CDR3 sequence (DNA): TGTGCCAGCAGCTTAGTACGGGGGGCCGAGCCCCAGTACTTC.

The chain recombines TRBV2 with TRBJ1-6, with TRBD1 identical over 9 bases. Germline CDR1 reads SNHLY; CDR2 reads FYNNEI. The CDR3 runs 15 residues. Trimming cost V 7 bases and J 4 bases; bases outside gene matches: 5. In DNA form, the CDR3 reads TGTGCCAGCACGCCGGGACAGGGATATAATTCACCCCTCCACTTT. Translation: CASTPGQGYNSPLHF.

This rearrangement joins TRBV27 to TRBJ1-5; 8 positions agree with TRBD1. Germline CDR1 is MNHEY and CDR2 is SMNVEV (reference sequence). J lost 3 bases, V lost 2 bases, and 6 bases had no gene match. CDR3 length equals 16 residues. CDR3 bases: TGTGCCAGCAGTTTAAGGGCGACAGGGGTCAATCAGCCCCAGCATTTT. Protein product: CASSLRATGVNQPQHF.